Listed here are 16 T cell receptor beta chains from one sample, sequenced in a study of blood T cell repertoires in COVID-19. Assay used: immunoSEQ multiplex PCR; TCRdb lists only in-frame clones, some missing. The table has 300,000 to 450,000 clones, 75% to 90% seen once. Source material: peripheral blood. The receptor set was obtained from a woman aged 18-35 years with acute or convalescent COVID-19.

The chain couples TRBV28 to TRBJ2-5; 10 nucleotides match TRBD1. This CDR3 contains 16 residues. Germline assignment: CDR1 MDHEN and CDR2 SYDVKM. With V trimmed by 5 bases and J by 0 bases, 6 bases remained unmatched. The chain's CDR3 is CASSHSGQGDQETQYF. The CDR3 coding sequence is TGTGCCAGCAGTCACTCTGGACAGGGGGACCAAGAGACCCAGTACTTC. The full variable domain, in which reference TRBV28 and TRBJ2-5 provide the parts outside the CDR3, is DVKVTQSSRYLVKRTGEKVFLECVQDMDHENMFWYRQDPGLGLRLIYFSYDVKMKEKGDIPEGYSVSREKKERFSLILESASTNQTSMYLCASSHSGQGDQETQYFGPGTRLLVL.

The chain combines TRBV6-5 with TRBJ2-7; TRBD1 matches at 10 bases. V was clipped by 4 bases and J by 1 base; unmatched bases: 7. From germline, CDR1 is MNHEY and CDR2 SVGAGI. The CDR3 loop spans 16 amino acids. This CDR3 reads CASSSYRDRGSYEQYF. The CDR3 DNA follows: TGTGCCAGCAGTTCCTACCGGGACAGGGGTTCCTACGAGCAGTACTTC.

The J gene is TRBJ1-5, the V gene TRBV4-1; D possibly corresponds to TRBD1 (5 bases). V was trimmed by 1 base and J by 0 bases, leaving 7 bases between them. Germline V lookup: CDR1 MGHRA, CDR2 YSYEKL. The length of the CDR3 is 15 residues. In DNA form, the CDR3 reads TGCGCCAGCAGCCAAGGAGACAGTAGCAATCAGCCCCAGCATTTT. Translating it yields CASSQGDSSNQPQHF.

This clone was seen a single time. This chain joins TRBV3-1 (or the pseudogene TRBV3-2) and TRBJ2-3, with TRBD2 identical over 12 bases. Unmatched junction bases numbered 4, after V lost 1 base and J lost 5 bases. The CDR3 has 16 amino acids. CDR1 LGHDT and CDR2 YNNKEL come from the germline V gene (reference sequence). The CDR3 loop is CASSQGTSGVLDTQYF. DNA for the CDR3: TGTGCCAGCAGCCAAGGGACTAGCGGGGTTCTAGATACGCAGTATTTT.

The chain joins TRBV27 to TRBJ2-7; 9 bases fit TRBD2. The CDR3 has 14 amino acids. V gave up 3 bases and J gave up 4 bases; unmatched junction bases: 4. Germline values: CDR1 MNHEY, CDR2 SMNVEV (reference sequence). The CDR3 loop reads CASSFSGSPYEQYF. As DNA, the CDR3 is TGTGCCAGCAGTTTTAGCGGGAGTCCGTACGAGCAGTACTTC.

The CDR3 DNA sequence: TGTGCCAGCAGTTTATGGGGGGCGGACGGGGAGCTGTTTTTT. Translation: CASSLWGADGELFF. The J gene is TRBJ2-2, the V gene TRBV28; a possible D gene is TRBD1 (6 bases). CDR1 and CDR2 (germline): MDHEN, SYDVKM. The CDR3 sequence is 14 residues long. With 0 bases removed from V and 7 bases from J, the gap between germline ends came to 9 bases.

The gene calls are TRBV2 and TRBJ1-5, with D perhaps matching TRBD1 (5 bases). V lost 6 bases, J lost 4 bases, and 13 bases lay in between. The CDR3 extends over 14 amino acids. Per the germline V gene, CDR1 is SNHLY and CDR2 is FYNNEI. This CDR3 reads CASSQVDINQPQHF. CDR3 sequence (DNA): TGTGCCAGCAGCCAAGTGGACATAAATCAGCCCCAGCATTTT.

This chain connects TRBV19 to TRBJ2-7, with no clear D. The CDR3 is made up of 13 amino acids. The ends were cut back, 3 bases at V and 2 bases at J, with 8 bases in the middle. Germline assignment: CDR1 LNHDA and CDR2 SQIVND (reference sequence). CDR3 sequence (DNA): TGTGCCAGTAGTATTACTGGTACCTACGAGCAGTACTTC. Its protein is CASSITGTYEQYF.

This chain joins TRBV3-1 (or the pseudogene TRBV3-2) and TRBJ1-3; D is undetermined. Germline values: CDR1 LGHDT, CDR2 YNNKEL (reference sequence). Deletions cut 4 bases from V and 0 bases from J, with 16 bases between. This CDR3 region has 17 residues. Here the CDR3 reads CASSLPRLGSSGNTIYF. Here the CDR3 DNA reads TGTGCCAGCAGCCTACCCCGGTTGGGGAGCTCTGGAAACACCATATATTTT.

The chain couples TRBV2 to TRBJ2-7; tentative D call: TRBD1 (5 bases). V lost 4 bases and J 3 bases, leaving 10 bases between the germline ends. The length of the CDR3 is 13 residues. CDR1 and CDR2 (germline): SNHLY, FYNNEI. The CDR3 spells CASSGADNYEQYF. CDR3 DNA sequence: TGTGCCAGCAGTGGGGCGGACAACTACGAGCAGTACTTC.

This clone was seen a single time. The V gene is TRBV3-1 (or the pseudogene TRBV3-2), the J gene TRBJ1-1; D is unresolved. Germline assignment: CDR1 LGHDT and CDR2 YNNKEL (reference sequence). Trimming shortened V by 1 base and J by 1 base, and 10 bases separated the two germline ends. There are 15 residues in the CDR3. The CDR3 nucleotides read TGTGCCAGCAGCCAAGGTGCGGGAGGGAACACTGAAGCTTTCTTT. Translated: CASSQGAGGNTEAFF.

The V and J genes are TRBV5-4 and TRBJ1-1, with 11 bases fitting TRBD1. The V gene end was trimmed by 4 bases and the J gene end by 6 bases; junction bases not matched to a gene: 5. CDR1 and CDR2 (germline): SGHNT, YYREEE (reference sequence). This CDR3 region has 14 residues. The CDR3 is CASSIRDRGSEAFF. CDR3 coding DNA: TGTGCCAGCAGCATCCGGGACAGGGGGTCTGAAGCTTTCTTT.

V and J are TRBV24-1 and TRBJ2-1, with 8 bases identical to TRBD2. Germline V gives CDR1 KGHDR, CDR2 SFDVKD. V was clipped by 5 bases and J by 3 bases; unmatched bases: 5. This CDR3 comprises 15 residues. CDR3 sequence reads: CATSAPAGGYNEQFF. For the CDR3, the DNA is TGTGCCACCAGTGCCCCCGCGGGAGGCTACAATGAGCAGTTCTTC.

The chain recombines TRBV7-9 with TRBJ1-4, with 8 bases fitting TRBD1. Per the germline V gene, CDR1 is SEHNR and CDR2 is FQNEAQ (reference sequence). Germline trimming cut 5 bases from V and 13 bases from J; bases unmatched to any gene: 6. This CDR3 is 12 amino acids long. CDR3: CASSTLQGGLFF. The CDR3 nucleotides are TGTGCCAGCAGCACCCTACAGGGGGGACTGTTTTTT.

The chain links TRBV7-9 to TRBJ1-1; D is ambiguous. V was pared by 0 bases and J by 0 bases, with 5 bases between. The CDR3 loop spans 14 amino acids. The germline gives CDR1 SEHNR, CDR2 FQNEAQ (reference sequence). As DNA, the CDR3 is TGTGCCAGCAGCTTAGCGCGGTTGAACACTGAAGCTTTCTTT. Its protein is CASSLARLNTEAFF.

This chain joins TRBV28 and TRBJ1-6, with a weak D call TRBD1 (6 bases). CDR1 and CDR2 from the germline V gene are MDHEN and SYDVKM. There are 16 residues in the CDR3. Trimming removed 7 bases from V and 8 bases from J, with 21 bases in between. DNA for the CDR3: TGTGCCAGCACCTCCCGGGGGGGCAGGGGTGATTCACCCCTCCACTTT. Amino acid sequence: CASTSRGGRGDSPLHF. Together with reference TRBV28 and TRBJ1-6, the CDR3 gives the full variable domain: DVKVTQSSRYLVKRTGEKVFLECVQDMDHENMFWYRQDPGLGLRLIYFSYDVKMKEKGDIPEGYSVSREKKERFSLILESASTNQTSMYLCASTSRGGRGDSPLHFGNGTRLTVT.